The TCR beta chain described here comes from a study of cytomegalovirus exposure and HLA in healthy donors. 13 Jbeta primers and 60 Vbeta primers were used for the PCR. Measured with immunoSEQ multiplex PCR; TCRdb has only the in-frame clones, and not every one. The repertoire holds some 180,000 clones, roughly an eighth seen once, with under 10% in the top ten. Trimming took 4 bases from V and 2 from J; bases not matched to a gene: 6. The germline V gene has CDR1 MDHEN and CDR2 SYDVKM. The CDR3 totals 15 residues. The sample taken for sequencing was PBMCs. This chain connects TRBV28 to TRBJ1-2; 8 positions agree with TRBD1. The source of this sequence is a man over 45 in good health and CMV-seropositive. Here the CDR3 reads CASSSPRGRNYGYTF. CDR3 DNA sequence: TGTGCCAGCAGTTCTCCCAGGGGGCGCAACTATGGCTACACCTTC.